This T cell receptor beta chain was obtained from a study of blood T cell repertoires in COVID-19. Across the whole study: COVID-19 samples from acute and convalescent phases originated in the United States, Italy and Spain. PBMCs, B-cell-depleted T cells, or T cells were the source of the cDNA or gDNA that made up the material.

Profiled with immunoSEQ multiplex PCR; TCRdb holds only in-frame clones, not every one. This sample has about 180,000 clones, with approximately 88% found just once. The length of the CDR3 is 11 residues. Trimming left V 6 bases short and J 4 bases short, with 6 bases between. The Seattle patients, enrolled during active infection, were followed longitudinally. The TCR comes from a middle-aged woman with COVID-19, enrolled during active disease. Sequenced input: peripheral blood. This chain connects TRBV12-3 or TRBV12-4 to TRBJ2-5; no definite D call. The CDR3 here is CASSPRETQYF. The CDR3 bases are TGTGCCAGCAGCCCTAGAGAGACCCAGTACTTC.